Following are 21 T cell receptor beta chains from one sample sequenced in a study of blood T cell repertoires in COVID-19. Sequenced by immunoSEQ multiplex PCR; TCRdb stores in-frame clones only, minus some. The profile covers 290,000 or so clones, with approximately 91% appearing a single time and 2% to 2.5% taken by the ten largest. The specimen sequenced was peripheral blood. The origin of the receptors is a woman in her twenties or thirties with COVID-19, enrolled during active disease.

The rearrangement joins TRBV27 to TRBJ2-1, with 8 positions matching TRBD2. Germline V gives CDR1 MNHEY, CDR2 SMNVEV (reference sequence). This CDR3 has 14 amino acids. Trimming cost V 5 bases and J 8 bases; bases outside gene matches: 8. CDR3 nucleotides: TGTGCCAGCAGTCCCCGGACTAGCTGGGATGAGCAGTTCTTC. It yields the protein CASSPRTSWDEQFF.

The chain joins TRBV12-5 to TRBJ2-1, with TRBD1 as a possible D gene (6 bases). From germline, CDR1 is LGHNT and CDR2 FRNRAP. V shed 6 bases and J shed 2 bases, with 11 bases lying between them. CDR3 length: 14 amino acids. The chain's CDR3 is CASGQGLTYNEQFF. The CDR3 DNA reads TGTGCTAGTGGACAGGGTCTAACCTACAATGAGCAGTTCTTC.

The DNA for the CDR3 is TGTGCCAGCAGTTACTCGACAGGGCACGAGCAGTACTTC. Its protein is CASSYSTGHEQYF. The chain uses TRBV6-5 and TRBJ2-7; TRBD1 agrees at 7 bases. Losses at the gene ends were 0 bases for V and 5 bases for J; bases not matched to a gene: 1. CDR1 and CDR2 (germline): MNHEY, SVGAGI. The CDR3 extends over 13 amino acids.

The rearrangement joins TRBV29-1 to TRBJ2-1, with 9 bases identical to TRBD1. Germline CDR1 is SQVTM and CDR2 is ANQGSEA. The V and J ends lost 1 base and 0 bases, in that order; junction bases with no gene match: 4. This CDR3 spans 16 amino acids. CDR3 region: CSVEVPGQGSYNEQFF. The CDR3 region has the DNA TGCAGCGTTGAAGTCCCGGGACAGGGCTCCTACAATGAGCAGTTCTTC.

The genes are TRBV7-2 and TRBJ1-5, with D possibly TRBD1 on 6 matching bases. The CDR3 is 14 amino acids. Germline CDR1 reads SGHTA; CDR2 reads FQGNSA. The V end lost 5 bases, the J end lost 7 bases, and 15 bases lay between the germline ends. The DNA for the CDR3 is TGTGCCAGCAGCCCGGACAGACAGGTACAGCCCCAGCATTTT. This encodes CASSPDRQVQPQHF.

J is TRBJ2-5 and V is TRBV7-2; 10 nucleotides align to TRBD2. Germline V gene data show CDR1 as SGHTA and CDR2 as FQGNSA. J gave up 7 bases and V 1 base, and 18 bases lay outside the gene matches. CDR3 length: 19 residues. CDR3 in amino acids: CASSLDPAGGPRQRGTQYF. CDR3 coding DNA: TGTGCCAGCAGCTTAGACCCAGCGGGAGGGCCTCGACAAAGGGGGACCCAGTACTTC.

J is TRBJ2-7 and V is TRBV7-9, with 10 nucleotides matching TRBD2. The germline V gene has CDR1 SEHNR and CDR2 FQNEAQ (reference sequence). Germline trimming cut 4 bases from V and 0 bases from J; bases unmatched to any gene: 6. This CDR3 comprises 16 residues. CDR3 in amino acids: CASSYTAGGSSYEQYF. The CDR3 DNA follows: TGTGCCAGCAGCTACACAGCGGGAGGGAGCTCCTACGAGCAGTACTTC.

This rearrangement joins TRBV7-9 to TRBJ2-3; 10 bases are shared with TRBD1. The trim removed 4 bases at V and 1 base at J, leaving 14 bases unmatched. Germline V gene data show CDR1 as SEHNR and CDR2 as FQNEAQ (reference sequence). The CDR3 runs to 19 residues. This chain's CDR3 is CASSSRVPGQGLGTDTQYF. For the CDR3, the DNA is TGTGCCAGCAGCTCTAGAGTCCCGGGACAGGGGTTGGGCACAGATACGCAGTATTTT.

This clone is a singleton in its sample. The chain has TRBV7-2 and TRBJ2-7; D is ambiguous. This CDR3 has 13 residues. V dropped 6 bases and J dropped 3 bases, with 12 bases sitting between them. CDR1 is SGHTA, CDR2 FQGNSA, per germline. CDR3 DNA: TGTGCCAGCAGTCTCCAGGCAGTCTACGAGCAGTACTTC. This gives the protein CASSLQAVYEQYF.

This clone was seen just once. A much larger clone differs from this one at a single base, so this may be a read error. This CDR3 is also generated by other DNA sequences in the sample. The chain carries TRBV6-5 and TRBJ1-2, with TRBD1 identical over 8 bases. The CDR3 is 13 residues long. V shed 5 bases, J shed 2 bases, and the junction held 1 base outside the gene matches. CDR1 MNHEY and CDR2 SVGAGI come from the germline V gene. The CDR3 reads CASSRTGNYGYTF. The CDR3 DNA is TGTGCCAGCAGTCGGACAGGGAACTATGGCTACACCTTC.

This chain connects TRBV12-1 to TRBJ1-5; TRBD1, as called in the table, went unchecked against the DNA. TRBV12-1 is a known pseudogene. CDR3 length: 18 amino acids. In DNA, the CDR3 is TGTGCCAGCAGCCCCGGGACAGGGGAGTGGTTAAGCAATCAGCCCCAGCATTTT. It translates to CASSPGTGEWLSNQPQHF.

The chain employs TRBV27 and TRBJ2-7; maybe TRBD1 (5 bases). Trimming pared 2 bases from V and 6 bases from J, leaving 17 bases between. The CDR3 totals 15 residues. Germline-derived CDR1 and CDR2 are MNHEY and SMNVEV (reference sequence). The CDR3 coding sequence is TGTGCCAGCAGTTTAGGGATAACAGGAGCTCGCGAGCAGTACTTC. Encoded protein: CASSLGITGAREQYF.

J is TRBJ1-2 and V is TRBV6-1; D perhaps matches TRBD1 (5 bases). The V gene's germline CDR1 is MNHNS and CDR2 SASEGT. V lost 3 bases and J lost 0, with 11 bases in between. This CDR3 has 15 residues. CDR3 loop: CASSDKGLPNYGYTF. For the CDR3, the DNA is TGTGCCAGCAGTGATAAGGGACTACCTAACTATGGCTACACCTTC.

The rearrangement uses TRBV5-1 and TRBJ2-1, with 9 bases identical to TRBD2. Germline-derived CDR1 and CDR2 are SGHRS and YFSETQ. The CDR3 extends over 14 amino acids. Trimming cost V 7 bases and J 4 bases; bases outside gene matches: 6. The CDR3 spells CASSGLAGYNEQFF. In DNA form, the CDR3 reads TGCGCCAGCTCTGGGCTAGCGGGATACAATGAGCAGTTCTTC.

This sequence joins TRBV28 and TRBJ1-2; D is possibly TRBD1 (5 bases). Germline CDR1 MDHEN, CDR2 SYDVKM. This CDR3 region has 15 residues. With 1 base removed from V and 3 bases from J, the gap between germline ends came to 12 bases. The CDR3 loop is CASSLSGGKDYGYTF. The CDR3 DNA reads as TGTGCCAGCAGTTTATCTGGGGGGAAGGACTATGGCTACACCTTC.

The chain couples TRBV19 to TRBJ1-5; D call uncertain. Germline CDR1 reads LNHDA; CDR2 reads SQIVND (reference sequence). This CDR3 comprises 15 residues. V was cut by 7 bases and J by 6 bases, with 19 bases left in between. The CDR3, as DNA: TGTGCCAGTACCAAGCAGACGGAGAAGGTTCAGCCCCAGCATTTT. It is translated as CASTKQTEKVQPQHF.

The V gene is TRBV25-1, the J gene TRBJ1-1; weak D call: TRBD1 (5 bases). V was cut by 1 base and J by 3 bases, with 9 bases left in between. This CDR3 spans 14 amino acids. Germline assignment: CDR1 MGHDK and CDR2 SYGVNS. This CDR3 is CASSESGGDTEAFF. Written as DNA, the CDR3 is TGTGCCAGCAGTGAATCCGGAGGGGACACTGAAGCTTTCTTT.

The rearrangement uses TRBV7-9 and TRBJ2-5; 7 nucleotides agree with TRBD1. The CDR3 is 14 residues long. Per the germline V gene, CDR1 is SEHNR and CDR2 is FQNEAQ (reference sequence). The trim removed 4 bases at V and 8 bases at J, leaving 10 bases unmatched. Here the CDR3 DNA reads TGTGCCAGCAGCTCCGAGGGGGCGGGTGGAACCCAGTACTTC. Translated, it gives CASSSEGAGGTQYF.

V and J are TRBV12-3 or TRBV12-4 and TRBJ1-2, with TRBD1 matching over 8 bases. There are 13 residues in the CDR3. With 6 bases clipped from V and 8 bases from J, the junction kept 8 bases outside the gene matches. CDR3 amino acids: CASSSDRVVGYTF. The CDR3 DNA sequence: TGTGCCAGCAGCTCGGACAGGGTGGTAGGCTACACCTTC.

The chain has TRBV5-4 and TRBJ1-2; 9 bases match TRBD1. The CDR3 is 14 amino acids. Unmatched junction bases numbered 8, after V lost 3 bases and J lost 8 bases. From germline, CDR1 is SGHNT and CDR2 YYREEE (reference sequence). The CDR3 nucleotides are TGTGCCAGCAGCTCCACCGGGACAGGGAAAGGCTACACCTTC. This translates into CASSSTGTGKGYTF.

V usage is TRBV6-1 and J usage is TRBJ2-7; 9 nucleotides agree with TRBD1. Germline V CDR1 and CDR2: MNHNS, SASEGT. V dropped 1 base and J dropped 3; count of bases not matched to a gene: 10. The CDR3 covers 17 residues. The CDR3: CASSEGADRGYFYEQYF. The DNA for the CDR3 is TGTGCCAGCAGTGAAGGGGCGGACAGGGGTTATTTCTACGAGCAGTACTTC.